This is a list of T cell receptor beta chains from one sample in a study of blood T cells in healthy people across ages. TCRdb ran MiXCR on the 5' RACE reads and lists one entry per CDR3 protein. The sample lists under 950,000 distinct CDR3 sequences, approximately 22% occurring once. Sequenced: blood. All receptors come from a man between 65 and 79 years old in good health. Both conserved end residues are part of each CDR3. Each record gives: V gene, D gene, J gene, clone size, CDR3 DNA, CDR3 protein. A D gene is named only where the DNA matches it firmly. Clone size, where shown, is once, few, many, or a class for clones that have expanded.

TRBV14,.,TRBJ2-4,.,TGTGCCAGCAGCCAAGATTTCAGAACAGGGGCCAAAAACATTCAGTACTTC,CASSQDFRTGAKNIQYF
TRBV20-1,TRBD2,TRBJ2-5,.,TGCAGTGCGAGGTCCTTACCGGGACTAGTTTCATTGGAGACCCAGTACTTC,CSARSLPGLVSLETQYF
TRBV7-6,.,TRBJ2-6,.,TGTGCCAGCAGCTTAAAGAGCTCTGGGGCCAACGTCCTGACTTTC,CASSLKSSGANVLTF
TRBV20-1,TRBD2,TRBJ2-1,.,TGCAGTGCTAGCCCTAGCGGGGGGGTCTACAATGAGCAGTTCTTC,CSASPSGGVYNEQFF
TRBV20-1,TRBD2,TRBJ2-1,.,TGCAGTGCCGGACTAGCGTGGTATGAGCAGTTCTTC,CSAGLAWYEQFF
TRBV10-2,TRBD1,TRBJ1-4,few,TGCGCCAGCAGGGGACAGGGGGGCGAAAAACTGTTTTTT,CASRGQGGEKLFF
TRBV7-8,.,TRBJ1-1,many,TGTGCCAGCAGCTCCCAAGTAGGGGTGGAAGCTTTCTTT,CASSSQVGVEAFF
TRBV12-3/TRBV12-4,TRBD2,TRBJ2-3,few,TGTGCCAGCACCTTTGGCGGGAGCCGCTCGGATACGCAGTATTTT,CASTFGGSRSDTQYF
TRBV29-1,.,TRBJ1-3,few,TGCAGCGTTGATTTGGGGAACACCATATATTTT,CSVDLGNTIYF
TRBV11-2,.,TRBJ2-7,few,TGTGCCAGCAGCCTTACAGGGAGGAACGAGCAGTACTTC,CASSLTGRNEQYF
TRBV20-1,.,TRBJ1-1,few,TGCAGTGCTAGTCTCCCCAACCGGGGGAATACTGAAGCTTTCTTT,CSASLPNRGNTEAFF
TRBV24-1,.,TRBJ1-2,few,TGTGCCACAGGACTGAGGGGGAACTATGGCTACACCTTC,CATGLRGNYGYTF
TRBV20-1,.,TRBJ1-5,.,TGCAGTGTTTCTGACCGGGACATAATCAATCAGCCCCAGCATTTT,CSVSDRDIINQPQHF
TRBV7-9,TRBD1,TRBJ1-4,.,TGTGCCAGCAGCTTACGCCGGGGACAGAATGAAAAACTGTTTTTT,CASSLRRGQNEKLFF
TRBV30,.,TRBJ1-2,few,TGTGCCTGGAGTGTACGTTCCAGCCTCTATGGCTACACCTTC,CAWSVRSSLYGYTF
TRBV5-1,TRBD1,TRBJ1-5,.,TGCGCCAGCAGCTTGACAGGGGTTACCAATCAGCCCCAGCATTTT,CASSLTGVTNQPQHF